Below are 26 T cell receptor beta chains sequenced from a single sample in a study of CD8+ T cells in alopecia areata. Extracted from the samples, RNA was reverse transcribed into cDNA to serve as the sequencing template. Measured with immunoSEQ multiplex PCR; TCRdb has only the in-frame clones, and not every one. The sample consists of about 160,000 clones, about three fifths of them appearing once. Stated treatment: oral pan-JAK inhibitor, 5-10 mg twice daily. Sequences were derived from CD4+ T cells sorted from blood, sampled at week 4, from a patient treated with tofacitinib. The receptors originated from a human donor with alopecia areata.

This clone has more than one count but fewer than ten. This rearrangement joins TRBV15 to TRBJ1-3, with D uncertain. V dropped 2 bases and J dropped 0 bases, with 14 bases sitting between them. Germline values: CDR1 LNHNV, CDR2 YYDKDF (reference sequence). The CDR3 is made up of 17 amino acids. The CDR3 reads CATSRWRRTNSGNTIYF. The CDR3 DNA sequence: TGTGCCACCAGCAGATGGCGGAGAACAAACTCTGGAAACACCATATATTTT.

V gene TRBV13 combines with J gene TRBJ2-1; 9 nucleotides align to TRBD2. This CDR3 is 15 amino acids long. The ends lost 5 bases at V and 9 bases at J; junction bases unmatched: 11. Germline V gene data show CDR1 as PRHDT and CDR2 as FYEKMQ (reference sequence). This CDR3 is CASSNGRGGRREQFF. The CDR3 DNA is TGTGCCAGCAGCAACGGGCGGGGGGGCCGCCGTGAGCAGTTCTTC.

The chain has TRBV30 and TRBJ1-1; perhaps TRBD1 as D (5 bases). Germline loops: CDR1 GTSNPN, CDR2 SVGIG (reference sequence). The CDR3 spans 11 residues. Between the trimmed V and J ends, which lost 2 bases and 10 bases, there was a span of 11 bases. CDR3 residues: CAWSQPGPAFF. The CDR3, as DNA: TGTGCCTGGAGTCAACCGGGGCCAGCTTTCTTT.

The J gene is TRBJ2-2, the V gene TRBV29-1, with unresolved D. V was pared by 4 bases and J by 1 base, with 10 bases between. CDR1 and CDR2 from the germline V gene are SQVTM and ANQGSEA. CDR3 length: 14 amino acids. The CDR3 sequence is CSVVSRMNTGELFF. CDR3 sequence (DNA): TGCAGCGTTGTTTCTAGAATGAACACCGGGGAGCTGTTTTTT.

This clone showed up just a few times. The V gene is TRBV30, the J gene TRBJ1-5; D is undetermined. The CDR3 length is 13 residues. The V gene's germline CDR1 is GTSNPN and CDR2 SVGIG (reference sequence). The V end was cut by 4 bases, the J end by 7 bases, with 14 bases between. CDR3 DNA: TGTGCCTGGAACGGGCAACCGAACCAGCCCCAGCATTTT. It codes for CAWNGQPNQPQHF.

This clone has more than one count but fewer than ten. The rearrangement links TRBV19 to TRBJ2-1; 7 nucleotides agree with TRBD2. The germline CDR1 and CDR2 sequences are LNHDA and SQIVND (reference sequence). The CDR3 covers 13 residues. Trimming took 8 bases from V and 7 from J; bases not matched to a gene: 8. The CDR3 loop reads CASRGGVGNEQFF. Here the CDR3 DNA reads TGTGCCAGTCGGGGAGGGGTGGGGAATGAGCAGTTCTTC. The complete variable domain, with remaining parts taken from reference TRBV19 and TRBJ2-1, reads DGGITQSPKYLFRKEGQNVTLSCEQNLNHDAMYWYRQDPGQGLRLIYYSQIVNDFQKGDIAEGYSVSREKKESFPLTVTSAQKNPTAFYLCASRGGVGNEQFFGPGTRLTVL.

The chain has TRBV6-5 and TRBJ2-2; 7 nucleotides line up with TRBD1. The CDR3 length is 14 residues. Germline V gene data show CDR1 as MNHEY and CDR2 as SVGAGI. The V segment lost 7 bases and the J segment 7 bases; nucleotides outside the gene matches: 9. This CDR3 is CASTRTGVNGELFF. The DNA of the CDR3 is TGTGCCAGCACCCGAACAGGGGTCAACGGGGAGCTGTTTTTT.

The gene calls are TRBV4-3 and TRBJ2-6; D is ambiguous. This CDR3 has 16 residues. V was clipped by 4 bases and J by 0 bases, with 10 bases between them. The germline CDR1 and CDR2 sequences are LGHNA and YSLEER. The CDR3: CASSPRTTSGANVLTF. The CDR3 DNA follows: TGCGCCAGCAGCCCCCGCACTACCTCTGGGGCCAACGTCCTGACTTTC.

This clone appeared a single time. A junction end diverges from the germline sequence, so it may reflect a read error. The chain is built from TRBV10-3 and TRBJ2-7, with 7 positions matching TRBD2. The CDR3 spans 12 residues. CDR1 ENHRY and CDR2 SYGVKD come from the germline V gene. CDR3 sequence reads: CAIREYGGEQYF. The CDR3 nucleotides are TGTGCCATCAGAGAGTACGGGGGGGAGCAGTACTTC.

The chain has TRBV25-1 and TRBJ1-6, with 7 bases that match TRBD1. This CDR3 spans 15 amino acids. V was clipped by 0 bases and J by 10 bases; unmatched bases: 6. CDR1 is MGHDK and CDR2 is SYGVNS in the germline V gene. In DNA form, the CDR3 reads TGTGCCAGCAGTGAATATGGGACAGTCGAGTCACCCCTCCACTTT. Residues: CASSEYGTVESPLHF.

This clone has a single count. J is TRBJ2-7 and V is TRBV18, with 11 bases aligning to TRBD2. The junction had 4 bases not matched to a gene; V was cut back by 2 bases and J by 7 bases. Germline-derived CDR1 and CDR2 are KGHSH and LQKENI. This CDR3 is 14 amino acids long. The CDR3 reads CASSPLLAGEEQYF. In DNA form, the CDR3 reads TGTGCCAGCTCACCATTACTAGCGGGGGAAGAGCAGTACTTC.

The chain links TRBV30 to TRBJ1-2; no definite D call. V lost 0 bases and J 2 bases, leaving 16 bases between the germline ends. CDR1 is GTSNPN, CDR2 SVGIG, per germline (reference sequence). The CDR3 contains 16 residues. The CDR3: CAWSVPWEGSNYGYTF. The DNA for the CDR3 is TGTGCCTGGAGTGTCCCCTGGGAAGGGTCGAACTATGGCTACACCTTC.

V gene TRBV6-1 combines with J gene TRBJ2-1; no definite D call. Germline V CDR1 and CDR2: MNHNS, SASEGT. V was clipped by 7 bases and J by 6 bases, with 16 bases between them. The CDR3 is 14 amino acids. The CDR3 sequence: CASTPGPTPNEQFF. The DNA of the CDR3 is TGTGCCAGCACCCCCGGACCGACCCCCAATGAGCAGTTCTTC.

The rearrangement uses TRBV29-1 and TRBJ2-3; 10 bases align to TRBD1. The V gene end was trimmed by 4 bases and the J gene end by 0 bases; junction bases not matched to a gene: 7. The CDR3 extends over 16 amino acids. Germline CDR1 reads SQVTM; CDR2 reads ANQGSEA. The CDR3 nucleotides read TGCAGCGTTGTCCGAGGGGACAGGGGCAGCACAGATACGCAGTATTTT. Residues: CSVVRGDRGSTDTQYF.

The chain combines TRBV5-4 with TRBJ2-5, with D hard to call. Germline assignment: CDR1 SGHNT and CDR2 YYREEE (reference sequence). CDR3 length equals 13 residues. The V end lost 4 bases, the J end lost 5 bases, and 12 bases lay between the germline ends. The CDR3 protein is CASSHPGYETQYF. The CDR3 DNA follows: TGTGCCAGCAGCCACCCCGGGTACGAGACCCAGTACTTC. Based on the CDR3 plus reference TRBV5-4 and TRBJ2-5, the full variable domain is ETGVTQSPTHLIKTRGQQVTLRCSSQSGHNTVSWYQQALGQGPQFIFQYYREEENGRGNFPPRFSGLQFPNYSSELNVNALELDDSALYLCASSHPGYETQYFGPGTRLLVL.

J is TRBJ1-5 and V is TRBV15, with 7 bases identical to TRBD1. The V segment lost 7 bases and the J segment 6 bases; nucleotides outside the gene matches: 21. CDR1 LNHNV and CDR2 YYDKDF come from the germline V gene (reference sequence). The CDR3 is 18 amino acids. CDR3 in amino acids: CATTGGTAGSYGGQPQHF. CDR3 sequence (DNA): TGTGCCACCACCGGCGGGACAGCCGGTTCTTATGGCGGTCAGCCCCAGCATTTT.

This sequence joins TRBV30 and TRBJ2-7, with D perhaps matching TRBD1 (5 bases). Trimming removed 2 bases from V and 2 bases from J, with 16 bases in between. The germline V gene encodes CDR1 GTSNPN and CDR2 SVGIG (reference sequence). The CDR3 consists of 15 residues. In nucleotides, the CDR3 is TGTGCCTGGAGTAGGGGCCTAGACGGAGCCTACGAGCAGTACTTC. Encoded protein: CAWSRGLDGAYEQYF. The complete variable domain, with remaining parts taken from reference TRBV30 and TRBJ2-7, reads SQTIHQWPATLVQPVGSPLSLECTVEGTSNPNLYWYRQAAGRGLQLLFYSVGIGQISSEVPQNLSASRPQDRQFILSSKKLLLSDSGFYLCAWSRGLDGAYEQYFGPGTRLTVT.

The chain joins TRBV2 to TRBJ2-3; TRBD2 might be the D (6 bases). Trimming pared 8 bases from V and 3 bases from J, leaving 12 bases between. Germline loops: CDR1 SNHLY, CDR2 FYNNEI. CDR3 length: 13 residues. Written as DNA, the CDR3 is TGTGCCAGCGGCCCCGCGGGGACAGATACGCAGTATTTT. As protein: CASGPAGTDTQYF.

V and J are TRBV7-2 and TRBJ2-7; D unresolved. The CDR3 is 13 amino acids. Trimming took 0 bases from V and 6 from J, leaving 9 bases between them. The germline V gene has CDR1 SGHTA and CDR2 FQGNSA. This chain's CDR3 is CASSLALSSEQYF. DNA for the CDR3: TGTGCCAGCAGCTTAGCGCTCTCCAGCGAGCAGTACTTC.

The chain has TRBV7-2 and TRBJ2-2; TRBD2 agrees at 9 bases. Trimming at V came to 2 bases and at J to 5 bases, leaving 9 bases not matched to a gene. The CDR3 runs to 17 residues. Germline lookup yields CDR1 SGHTA and CDR2 FQGNSA. CDR3 in amino acids: CASSLWGTSRRTGELFF. CDR3 nucleotide sequence: TGTGCCAGCAGCTTATGGGGGACTAGCAGGAGGACCGGGGAGCTGTTTTTT.

The V gene is TRBV5-1, the J gene TRBJ2-5; no definite D call. Per the germline V gene, CDR1 is SGHRS and CDR2 is YFSETQ. This CDR3 is 14 amino acids long. Trimming shortened V by 4 bases and J by 1 base, and 11 bases separated the two germline ends. As DNA, the CDR3 is TGCGCCAGCAGCAAATCAGAATTCCAAGAGACCCAGTACTTC. It yields the protein CASSKSEFQETQYF.

The chain joins TRBV7-8 to TRBJ2-5, with D unclear. V was cut by 5 bases and J by 2 bases, with 12 bases left in between. Germline V CDR1 and CDR2: SGHVS, FQNEAQ. There are 14 residues in the CDR3. CDR3 in amino acids: CASSQRERQETQYF. The DNA of the CDR3 is TGTGCCAGCAGCCAACGAGAAAGGCAAGAGACCCAGTACTTC. Together with reference TRBV7-8 and TRBJ2-5, the CDR3 gives the full variable domain: GAGVSQSPRYKVAKRGQDVALRCDPISGHVSLFWYQQALGQGPEFLTYFQNEAQLDKSGLPSDRFFAERPEGSVSTLKIQRTQQEDSAVYLCASSQRERQETQYFGPGTRLLVL.

This clone was counted a few times. This chain joins TRBV29-1 and TRBJ2-5; D is ambiguous. The CDR3 length is 12 residues. Per the germline V gene, CDR1 is SQVTM and CDR2 is ANQGSEA. The ends were cut back, 4 bases at V and 2 bases at J, with 8 bases in the middle. DNA for the CDR3: TGCAGCGTTGCATGGATTCAAGAGACCCAGTACTTC. This encodes CSVAWIQETQYF. The full variable domain, with the rest looked up from reference TRBV29-1 and TRBJ2-5, is SAVISQKPSRDICQRGTSLTIQCQVDSQVTMMFWYRQQPGQSLTLIATANQGSEATYESGFVIDKFPISRPNLTFSTLTVSNMSPEDSSIYLCSVAWIQETQYFGPGTRLLVL.

J is TRBJ1-6 and V is TRBV5-1; TRBD1 aligns across 7 bases. The CDR3 has 14 amino acids. Germline V CDR1 and CDR2: SGHRS, YFSETQ. The ends lost 4 bases at V and 9 bases at J; junction bases unmatched: 7. CDR3 sequence reads: CASSPGQAGSPLHF. CDR3 nucleotide sequence: TGCGCCAGCAGCCCAGGACAGGCGGGTTCACCCCTCCACTTT. The entire variable domain, with the rest obtained from reference TRBV5-1 and TRBJ1-6, is as follows: KAGVTQTPRYLIKTRGQQVTLSCSPISGHRSVSWYQQTPGQGLQFLFEYFSETQRNKGNFPGRFSGRQFSNSRSEMNVSTLELGDSALYLCASSPGQAGSPLHFGNGTRLTVT.

The table lists this clone with a few counts. V is TRBV5-1 and J is TRBJ1-1; D perhaps matches TRBD1 (5 bases). CDR3 length: 13 residues. Germline V lookup: CDR1 SGHRS, CDR2 YFSETQ. V dropped 6 bases and J dropped 6 bases, with 15 bases sitting between them. The CDR3 here is CASKARDGSEAFF. The CDR3 DNA sequence: TGCGCCAGCAAGGCCAGGGATGGCTCTGAAGCTTTCTTT.

J is TRBJ2-3 and V is TRBV2; D is perhaps TRBD1 (6 bases). Germline V gives CDR1 SNHLY, CDR2 FYNNEI. V lost 1 base to trimming and J lost 4 bases, with 15 bases between them. The CDR3 totals 16 residues. The CDR3 is CASSEGSYRAADTQYF. DNA of the CDR3: TGTGCCAGCAGTGAAGGATCGTACAGGGCCGCAGATACGCAGTATTTT.